This is a list of T cell receptor beta chains from one sample in a study of PD-L1 blockade in urothelial cancer. Here immunoSEQ multiplex PCR was the method, and the copy in TCRdb shows in-frame clones only, minus some. The sample has roughly 56,000 clones, over 75% seen once; the top ten hold about 4.5%. Sequenced here: PBMCs, sampled around atezolizumab (anti-PD-L1) treatment. The receptor set was obtained from a man aged 65 to 79 with urothelial cancer. Each CDR3 is given with its conserved first and last residue. A D gene is named only where the DNA matches it firmly. Expanded clones are given a class, and other clones once, few, many or no size at all.

J gene,D gene,clone size,V gene,CDR3 protein,CDR3 DNA
TRBJ2-1,TRBD2,.,TRBV28,CASSPLAGGDNEQFF,TGTGCCAGCAGCCCACTAGCGGGAGGAGACAATGAGCAGTTCTTC
TRBJ1-5,.,.,TRBV15,CATSRDIVGAAQHF,TGTGCCACCAGCAGAGACATAGTTGGAGCAGCCCAGCATTTT
TRBJ1-5,TRBD1,.,TRBV18,CASSVTGQGGNQPQHF,TGTGCCAGCTCAGTCACGGGACAGGGAGGCAATCAGCCCCAGCATTTT
TRBJ1-1,.,.,TRBV28,CASRREPYEAFF,TGTGCCAGCAGACGGGAGCCCTATGAAGCTTTCTTT
TRBJ1-1,TRBD1,.,TRBV15,CATSTRQGRNPNTEAFF,TGTGCCACCAGCACCCGACAGGGTAGAAATCCGAACACTGAAGCTTTCTTT
TRBJ2-5,.,once,TRBV19,CASSIGGGVGETQYF,TGTGCCAGTAGTATCGGAGGCGGGGTAGGAGAGACCCAGTACTTC
TRBJ1-1,TRBD1,.,TRBV18,CASSPPRDRVNTEAFF,TGTGCCAGCTCACCCCCCCGGGACAGGGTAAACACTGAAGCTTTCTTT
TRBJ2-5,.,.,TRBV9,CASSVGQGTQETQYF,TGTGCCAGCAGCGTAGGGCAGGGGACGCAAGAGACCCAGTACTTC
TRBJ2-1,.,.,TRBV5-1,CASSLVAGGGNEQFF,TGCGCCAGCAGCTTGGTGGCAGGGGGAGGCAATGAGCAGTTCTTC
TRBJ2-3,.,.,TRBV29-1,CSARTQISTDTQYF,TGCAGCGCCCGAACCCAGATATCCACAGATACGCAGTATTTT
TRBJ2-1,.,few,TRBV7-8,CASSSDGRGRSRNEQFF,TGTGCCAGCAGCTCCGACGGGCGGGGACGATCACGCAATGAGCAGTTCTTC
TRBJ2-6,.,.,TRBV7-9,CASSSPGTGANVLTF,TGTGCCAGCAGCTCACCAGGGACTGGGGCCAACGTCCTGACTTTC
TRBJ2-2,TRBD2,once,TRBV7-2,CASSSSGVNTGELFF,TGTGCCAGCAGCTCTAGCGGGGTGAACACCGGGGAGCTGTTTTTT
TRBJ2-7,.,.,TRBV11-3,CASSTLNGYEQYF,TGTGCCAGCAGCACCCTAAACGGCTACGAGCAGTACTTC
TRBJ1-1,.,.,TRBV18,CASSPGLLLMNTEAFF,TGTGCCAGCTCACCAGGACTACTGCTCATGAACACTGAAGCTTTCTTT
TRBJ2-6,TRBD2,.,TRBV18,CASSPPVAGDWANVLTF,TGTGCCAGCTCACCACCGGTGGCGGGGGACTGGGCCAACGTCCTGACTTTC
TRBJ2-7,.,.,TRBV7-2,CASSLAGSHEQYF,TGTGCCAGCAGCTTAGCGGGGAGCCACGAGCAGTACTTC
TRBJ2-1,.,.,TRBV2,CASSERSGDEQFF,TGTGCCAGCAGTGAGCGTAGTGGTGATGAGCAGTTCTTC
TRBJ2-1,TRBD1,few,TRBV12-5,CASGLTDRVNEQFF,TGTGCTAGTGGTTTAACCGACAGGGTGAATGAGCAGTTCTTC
TRBJ1-4,TRBD1,.,TRBV9,CASSVGTGGGEKLFF,TGTGCCAGCAGCGTCGGGACAGGGGGAGGGGAAAAACTGTTTTTT
TRBJ2-1,TRBD2,.,TRBV29-1,CSDRLAGANEQFF,TGCAGCGACCGACTAGCGGGAGCCAATGAGCAGTTCTTC
TRBJ2-7,TRBD2,.,TRBV5-4,CAVSGRGSYEQYF,TGTGCCGTAAGCGGGAGGGGATCCTACGAGCAGTACTTC
TRBJ2-7,TRBD1,.,TRBV11-2,CASSSPGQPSYEQYF,TGTGCCAGCAGCTCGCCGGGACAGCCTTCCTACGAGCAGTACTTC
TRBJ2-2,.,.,TRBV19,CATRREAPNTGELFF,TGTGCCACCCGAAGGGAGGCCCCGAACACCGGGGAGCTGTTTTTT
TRBJ2-2,.,.,TRBV5-1,CASSIDGSRPGELFF,TGCGCCAGCAGCATTGACGGCTCCAGGCCCGGGGAGCTGTTTTTT
TRBJ1-2,TRBD1,.,TRBV7-8,CASSQGGGDLNYGYTF,TGTGCCAGCAGCCAGGGGGGTGGGGACTTAAACTATGGCTACACCTTC
TRBJ1-5,.,.,TRBV2,CASSGFRGNSNQPQHF,TGTGCCAGCAGTGGTTTTAGGGGCAATAGCAATCAGCCCCAGCATTTT
TRBJ1-4,.,.,TRBV19,CASRGRMATNEKLFF,TGTGCCAGTAGAGGCAGGATGGCAACTAATGAAAAACTGTTTTTT
TRBJ1-2,.,.,TRBV27,CASSLQGTNYGYTF,TGTGCCAGCAGTTTGCAGGGAACTAACTATGGCTACACCTTC
TRBJ2-7,.,.,TRBV29-1,CSVETLGGDEQYF,TGCAGCGTTGAAACACTCGGCGGGGACGAGCAGTACTTC
TRBJ2-1,TRBD2,.,TRBV7-9,CASSPGTSGTYNEQFF,TGTGCCAGCAGCCCGGGGACTAGCGGGACCTACAATGAGCAGTTCTTC
TRBJ2-5,TRBD2,.,TRBV18,CASSPPGLAGGPGHKETQYF,TGTGCCAGCTCACCCCCGGGACTAGCGGGAGGCCCAGGCCATAAAGAGACCCAGTACTTC
TRBJ1-2,.,.,TRBV2,CASSRQAVRGYGYTF,TGTGCCAGCAGTCGACAGGCCGTTCGGGGCTATGGCTACACCTTC
TRBJ1-3,.,.,TRBV27,CASIPEVYTIYF,TGTGCCAGCATCCCAGAGGTGTACACCATATATTTT
TRBJ2-7,TRBD2,.,TRBV10-3,CAISESGDSGSGEEQYF,TGTGCCATCAGTGAGTCGGGGGATAGCGGGAGTGGAGAAGAGCAGTACTTC
TRBJ1-2,.,.,TRBV7-9,CASSPVQGRDGYTF,TGTGCCAGCAGCCCCGTCCAGGGAAGGGATGGCTACACCTTC
TRBJ2-3,TRBD2,.,TRBV10-2,CASSESGGLAGHTDTQYF,TGCGCCAGCAGTGAGTCCGGGGGACTAGCGGGACACACAGATACGCAGTATTTT
TRBJ1-4,TRBD1,.,TRBV29-1,CSVTGTGYEKLFF,TGCAGCGTCACCGGGACAGGGTACGAAAAACTGTTTTTT
TRBJ1-5,.,.,TRBV19,CASSTRQGFNQPQHF,TGTGCCAGTAGTACCCGCCAGGGGTTCAATCAGCCCCAGCATTTT
TRBJ2-1,TRBD2,.,TRBV5-4,CASSLELSGNYNEQFF,TGTGCCAGCAGCTTGGAACTTAGCGGGAACTACAATGAGCAGTTCTTC
TRBJ2-4,.,.,TRBV6-5,CASRLTGSAKNIQYF,TGTGCCAGCAGGTTAACAGGGTCGGCCAAAAACATTCAGTACTTC
TRBJ2-1,.,few,TRBV21-1,CASSKAKRGDYNEQFF,TGTGCCAGCAGCAAAGCGAAGCGGGGCGACTACAATGAGCAGTTCTTC
TRBJ2-1,.,.,TRBV28,CASTPSRGAESYNEQFF,TGTGCCAGCACCCCCTCTCGGGGGGCGGAGTCCTACAATGAGCAGTTCTTC
TRBJ1-5,.,.,TRBV6-1,CASSLNSNQPQHF,TGTGCCAGCAGCCTTAATAGCAATCAGCCCCAGCATTTT
TRBJ2-5,TRBD2,.,TRBV10-3,CAISRLAGGGSQETQYF,TGTGCCATCAGTCGCCTAGCGGGAGGGGGGTCCCAAGAGACCCAGTACTTC
TRBJ2-7,.,.,TRBV6-5,CASSSSGGLRGEQYF,TGTGCCAGCAGTTCGTCTGGCGGGCTCCGGGGCGAGCAGTACTTC
TRBJ2-3,TRBD2,.,TRBV11-2,CASSLGLAGVADTQYF,TGTGCCAGCAGCTTAGGACTAGCGGGAGTTGCCGATACGCAGTATTTT
TRBJ2-7,.,.,TRBV10-3,CAIREAYEQYF,TGTGCCATCAGGGAGGCGTACGAGCAGTACTTC